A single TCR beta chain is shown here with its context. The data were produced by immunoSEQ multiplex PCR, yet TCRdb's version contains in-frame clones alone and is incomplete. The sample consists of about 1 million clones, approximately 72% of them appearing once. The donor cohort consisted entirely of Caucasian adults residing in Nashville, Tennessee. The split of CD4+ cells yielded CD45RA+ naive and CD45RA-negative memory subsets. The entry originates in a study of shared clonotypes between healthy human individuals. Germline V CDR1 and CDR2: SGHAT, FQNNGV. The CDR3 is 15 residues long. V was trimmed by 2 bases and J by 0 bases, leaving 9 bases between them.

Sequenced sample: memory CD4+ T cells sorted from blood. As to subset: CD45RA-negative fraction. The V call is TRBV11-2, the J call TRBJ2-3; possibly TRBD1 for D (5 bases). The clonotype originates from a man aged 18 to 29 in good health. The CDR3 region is CASSLQGRSTDTQYF. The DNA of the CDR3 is TGTGCCAGCAGCTTACAGGGAAGAAGCACAGATACGCAGTATTTT.